What follows are 20 T cell receptor beta chains derived from one specimen sequenced in a study of blood T cell repertoires in COVID-19. Clones were read by immunoSEQ multiplex PCR, and TCRdb kept only the in-frame ones, dropping some. The table lists about 58,000 clones, 75% to 90% of them singletons, with roughly 30% in the top ten. Sequencing was done on a sample of peripheral blood. Receptor source: a man aged 60 to 75 with COVID-19, enrolled during active disease.

The genes are TRBV10-3 and TRBJ1-2; 8 nucleotides agree with TRBD1. CDR3 size: 14 residues. V was clipped by 0 bases and J by 8 bases; unmatched bases: 5. Germline lookup yields CDR1 ENHRY and CDR2 SYGVKD. Here the CDR3 reads CAISESSTGGGYTF. DNA for the CDR3: TGTGCCATCAGTGAGTCGAGTACAGGGGGAGGCTACACCTTC.

This chain connects TRBV6-5 to TRBJ1-4; 8 bases agree with TRBD1. CDR3 length: 14 residues. Trimming removed 2 bases from V and 8 bases from J; junction bases left unmatched: 4. Germline assignment: CDR1 MNHEY and CDR2 SVGAGI. CDR3 sequence: CASSYGQGYEKLFF. The CDR3 DNA sequence: TGTGCCAGCAGTTACGGACAGGGATACGAAAAACTGTTTTTT.

The chain combines TRBV9 with TRBJ2-7; TRBD1 aligns across 8 bases. Germline values: CDR1 SGDLS, CDR2 YYNGEE. The CDR3 covers 15 residues. V was pared by 0 bases and J by 5 bases, with 7 bases of the junction left unmatched. CDR3 amino acids: CASSVGGTGPHEQYF. The CDR3 coding sequence is TGTGCCAGCAGCGTAGGTGGGACAGGACCCCACGAGCAGTACTTC.

CDR3 sequence reads: CASRTGTTLIGELFF. The CDR3 bases are TGTGCCAGTAGAACCGGGACTACTCTGATTGGGGAGCTGTTTTTT. The rearrangement joins TRBV19 to TRBJ2-2; 7 bases fit TRBD2. Germline trimming cut 6 bases from V and 8 bases from J; bases unmatched to any gene: 12. The CDR3 contains 15 residues. Germline V gene lookup returns CDR1 LNHDA and CDR2 SQIVND (reference sequence).

The chain uses TRBV7-8 and TRBJ1-3; D gene ambiguous. Trimming cost V 1 base and J 2 bases, with 9 bases left between them. CDR3 length: 15 residues. Germline-derived CDR1 and CDR2 are SGHVS and FQNEAQ. The CDR3: CASSLGRGTGNTIYF. CDR3 nucleotide sequence: TGTGCCAGCAGCTTAGGACGCGGGACTGGAAACACCATATATTTT. Together with reference TRBV7-8 and TRBJ1-3, the CDR3 gives the full variable domain: GAGVSQSPRYKVAKRGQDVALRCDPISGHVSLFWYQQALGQGPEFLTYFQNEAQLDKSGLPSDRFFAERPEGSVSTLKIQRTQQEDSAVYLCASSLGRGTGNTIYFGEGSWLTVV.

The chain couples TRBV19 to TRBJ2-7; 7 nucleotides match TRBD1. Germline V gene sequence: CDR1 LNHDA, CDR2 SQIVND (reference sequence). V was pared by 7 bases and J by 0 bases, with 3 bases of the junction left unmatched. The CDR3 extends over 13 amino acids. DNA of the CDR3: TGTGCCAGTACCGAGGGGGCCTCCTACGAGCAGTACTTC. Its translation: CASTEGASYEQYF.

The chain employs TRBV4-2 and TRBJ1-5, with 7 nucleotides matching TRBD1. The germline gives CDR1 LGHNA, CDR2 YNFKEQ. V shed 0 bases and J 1 base; nucleotides not matched to a gene: 9. This CDR3 is built from 18 residues. The CDR3: CASSQDSIRQGSNQPQHF. For the CDR3, the DNA is TGTGCCAGCAGCCAAGATTCAATACGACAGGGAAGCAATCAGCCCCAGCATTTT.

The sample holds one count of this clone. The chain joins TRBV6-1 to TRBJ2-7; D is unclear. Trimming cost V 0 bases and J 4 bases, with 22 bases left between them. This CDR3 comprises 18 residues. Germline V lookup: CDR1 MNHNS, CDR2 SASEGT. The CDR3 is CASSEASFNLGGKYEQYF. DNA of the CDR3: TGTGCCAGCAGTGAAGCGTCATTTAATTTAGGCGGAAAGTACGAGCAGTACTTC.

The chain has TRBV5-1 and TRBJ2-7, with D possibly matching TRBD1 (7 bases). The germline CDR1 and CDR2 sequences are SGHRS and YFSETQ. The CDR3 runs 15 residues. V lost 1 base to trimming and J lost 6 bases, with 17 bases between them. The CDR3 bases are TGCGCCAGCAGCTTGATCGGGCAGGGGGGCCCCGAGCAGTACTTC. Translation: CASSLIGQGGPEQYF. Full variable domain (remainder filled in from reference TRBV5-1 and TRBJ2-7): KAGVTQTPRYLIKTRGQQVTLSCSPISGHRSVSWYQQTPGQGLQFLFEYFSETQRNKGNFPGRFSGRQFSNSRSEMNVSTLELGDSALYLCASSLIGQGGPEQYFGPGTRLTVT.

The chain is built from TRBV24-1 and TRBJ2-1; 10 bases align to TRBD2. Germline CDR1 is KGHDR and CDR2 is SFDVKD. The length of the CDR3 is 15 residues. V lost 4 bases, J lost 6 bases, and 5 bases stayed unmatched. CDR3 region: CATSERTSGLNEQFF. The CDR3 bases are TGTGCCACCAGTGAAAGGACTAGCGGACTCAATGAGCAGTTCTTC.

The chain links TRBV7-9 to TRBJ1-1, with D hard to call. This CDR3 spans 16 amino acids. Germline V gene lookup returns CDR1 SEHNR and CDR2 FQNEAQ (reference sequence). The V and J ends lost 1 base and 4 bases respectively, with 16 bases between them. For the CDR3, the DNA is TGTGCCAGCAGCTTAGTCCCTATTATGCCAGGCACTGAAGCTTTCTTT. Translating gives CASSLVPIMPGTEAFF.

The sample holds a few counts of this clone. V is TRBV21-1 and J is TRBJ1-2. TRBV21-1 corresponds to a pseudogene. The length of the CDR3 is 14 residues. CDR3 DNA sequence: TGTGCCCCCACAAGGGGACTGATCTTCCTCGGCTACACCTTC. Its protein is CAPTRGLIFLGYTF.

The chain uses TRBV5-1 and TRBJ2-2; TRBD1 aligns across 10 bases. After removal of 3 bases from V and 9 bases from J, the junction contained 20 bases not matched to a gene. Germline CDR1 reads SGHRS; CDR2 reads YFSETQ. There are 19 residues in the CDR3. CDR3 protein: CASSCQGQGCTSGLWELFF. Here the CDR3 DNA reads TGCGCCAGCAGCTGCCAGGGACAGGGGTGCACTAGCGGACTATGGGAGCTGTTTTTT.

This clone was seen a handful of times. The gene calls are TRBV7-3 and TRBJ1-1; D gene ambiguous. This CDR3 has 15 residues. Trimming left V 3 bases short and J 1 base short, with 12 bases between. Germline CDR1 SGHTA, CDR2 FQGTGA. CDR3 in DNA: TGTGCCAGCAGCTTTTTTGCGGGTAGGAACACTGAAGCTTTCTTT. It encodes CASSFFAGRNTEAFF.

The genes are TRBV30 and TRBJ1-2; D uncertain. The V gene lost 1 base and the J gene lost 4 bases, with 7 bases spanning the gap. CDR3 length: 12 residues. CDR1 is GTSNPN, CDR2 SVGIG, per germline (reference sequence). CDR3 protein: CAWSGAAYGYTF. CDR3 nucleotide sequence: TGTGCCTGGAGTGGGGCAGCCTATGGCTACACCTTC.

The chain uses TRBV27 and TRBJ1-6; 7 positions agree with TRBD1. Per germline, CDR1 MNHEY and CDR2 SMNVEV (reference sequence). This CDR3 has 13 amino acids. The trim removed 10 bases at V and 9 bases at J, leaving 9 bases unmatched. CDR3 amino acids: CATGDRVSSPLHF. The DNA for the CDR3 is TGTGCCACCGGCGACAGGGTTAGTTCACCCCTCCACTTT.

The rearrangement links TRBV3-1 (or the pseudogene TRBV3-2) to TRBJ1-2, with D tentatively TRBD1 (5 bases). Per the germline V gene, CDR1 is LGHDT and CDR2 is YNNKEL (reference sequence). The CDR3 has 15 amino acids. V was shortened by 1 base and J by 4 bases, with 13 bases between the two germline ends. The CDR3, as DNA: TGTGCCAGCAGCCAAGTCCCAGGGTTAGGCTATGGCTACACCTTC. Residues: CASSQVPGLGYGYTF.

J is TRBJ2-1 and V is TRBV20-1; D possibly corresponds to TRBD1 (6 bases). CDR3 length: 16 residues. CDR1 is DFQATT and CDR2 is SNEGSKA in the germline V gene (reference sequence). The V end lost 3 bases, the J end lost 2 bases, and 17 bases lay between the germline ends. CDR3 sequence reads: CSASPKQGIAYNEQFF. The CDR3 coding sequence is TGCAGTGCTAGTCCTAAACAGGGAATAGCCTACAATGAGCAGTTCTTC.

The genes are TRBV5-1 and TRBJ1-6, with 9 positions matching TRBD1. Germline V gene lookup returns CDR1 SGHRS and CDR2 YFSETQ. J was trimmed by 10 bases and V by 4 bases; bases with no gene match: 6. The CDR3 is 14 residues long. The CDR3 region has the DNA TGCGCCAGCAGCATAACAGGGGGCTGGTCACCCCTCCACTTT. Protein product: CASSITGGWSPLHF.

This rearrangement joins TRBV11-2 to TRBJ2-7; no clear D. The CDR3 spans 12 residues. Trimming stripped 6 bases from V and 5 bases from J, with 11 bases between. Germline V gene sequence: CDR1 SGHAT, CDR2 FQNNGV. CDR3 nucleotides: TGTGCCAGCAGACCCCCAGGCGACGAGCAGTACTTC. Translation gives CASRPPGDEQYF.